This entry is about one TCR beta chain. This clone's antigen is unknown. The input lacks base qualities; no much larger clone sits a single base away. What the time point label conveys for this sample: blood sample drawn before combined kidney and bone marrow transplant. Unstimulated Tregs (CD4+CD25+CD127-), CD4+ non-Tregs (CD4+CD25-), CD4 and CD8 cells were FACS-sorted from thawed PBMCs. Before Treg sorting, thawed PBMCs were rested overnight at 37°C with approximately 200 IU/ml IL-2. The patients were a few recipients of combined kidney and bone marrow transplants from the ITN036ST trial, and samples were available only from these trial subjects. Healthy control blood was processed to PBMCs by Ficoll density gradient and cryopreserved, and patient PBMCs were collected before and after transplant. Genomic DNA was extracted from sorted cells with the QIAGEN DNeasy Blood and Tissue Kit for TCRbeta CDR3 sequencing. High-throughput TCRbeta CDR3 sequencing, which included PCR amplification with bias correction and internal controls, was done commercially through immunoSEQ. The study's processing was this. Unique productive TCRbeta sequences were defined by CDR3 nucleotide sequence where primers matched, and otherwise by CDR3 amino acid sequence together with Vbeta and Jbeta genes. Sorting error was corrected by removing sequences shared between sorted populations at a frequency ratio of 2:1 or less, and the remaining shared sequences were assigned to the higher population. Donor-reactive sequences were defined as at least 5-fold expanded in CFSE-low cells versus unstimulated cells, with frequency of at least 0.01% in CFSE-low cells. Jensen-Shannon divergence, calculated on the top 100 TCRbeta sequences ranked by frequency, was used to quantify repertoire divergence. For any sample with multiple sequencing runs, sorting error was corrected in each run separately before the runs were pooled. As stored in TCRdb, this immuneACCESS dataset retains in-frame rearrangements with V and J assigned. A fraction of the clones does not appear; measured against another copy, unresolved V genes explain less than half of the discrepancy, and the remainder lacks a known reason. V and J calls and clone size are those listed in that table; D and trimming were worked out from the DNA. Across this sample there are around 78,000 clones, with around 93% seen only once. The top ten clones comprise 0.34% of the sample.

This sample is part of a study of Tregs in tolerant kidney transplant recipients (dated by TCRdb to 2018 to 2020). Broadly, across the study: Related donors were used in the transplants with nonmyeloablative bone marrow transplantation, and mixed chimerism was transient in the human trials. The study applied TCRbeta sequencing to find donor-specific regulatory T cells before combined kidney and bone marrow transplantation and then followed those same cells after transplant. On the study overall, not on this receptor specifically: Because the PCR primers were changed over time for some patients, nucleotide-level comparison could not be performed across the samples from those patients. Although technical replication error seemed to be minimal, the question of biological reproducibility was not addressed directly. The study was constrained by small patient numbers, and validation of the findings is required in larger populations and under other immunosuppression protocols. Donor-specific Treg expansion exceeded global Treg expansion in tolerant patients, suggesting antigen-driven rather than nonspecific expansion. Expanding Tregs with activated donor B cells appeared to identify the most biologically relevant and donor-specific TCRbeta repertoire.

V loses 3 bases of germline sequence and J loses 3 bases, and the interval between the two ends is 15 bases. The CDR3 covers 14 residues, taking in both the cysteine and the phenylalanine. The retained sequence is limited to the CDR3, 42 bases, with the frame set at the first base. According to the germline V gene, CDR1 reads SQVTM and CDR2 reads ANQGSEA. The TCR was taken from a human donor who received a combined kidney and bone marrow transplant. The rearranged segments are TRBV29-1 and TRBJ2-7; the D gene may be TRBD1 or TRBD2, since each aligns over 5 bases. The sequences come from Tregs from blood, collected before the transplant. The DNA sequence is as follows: TGCAGCGTTGACGGAGGAAGGGGAGTCTACGAGCAGTACTTC. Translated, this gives CSVDGGRGVYEQYF.